This T cell receptor beta chain was obtained from a study of blood T cell repertoires in COVID-19. As for the study in general: T cells, B-cell-depleted T cells, or PBMCs supplied cDNA or gDNA.

In regard to this clone: Other DNA sequences within the sample encode an identical CDR3.

Germline CDR1 and CDR2: GTSNPN and SVGIG (reference sequence). The CDR3 extends over 13 amino acids. V was cut by 2 bases and J by 4 bases, with 11 bases left in between. Generated by immunoSEQ multiplex PCR, the TCRdb table keeps only in-frame clones and is missing some. Counted here are about 220,000 clones, roughly four fifths occurring once; the ten biggest clones make up 1.3%. This chain connects TRBV30 to TRBJ1-2, with D maybe TRBD1 (6 bases). The sample taken for sequencing was PBMCs or T cells enriched from blood (not recorded which). This receptor was taken from a woman aged 40 to 50 with acute COVID-19. The CDR3 spells CAWSRGGGYGYTF. The CDR3 bases are TGTGCCTGGAGTCGGGGGGGCGGCTATGGCTACACCTTC.